This TCR beta chain was obtained from a study of blood T cell repertoires in COVID-19. Assay used: immunoSEQ multiplex PCR; TCRdb lists only in-frame clones, some missing. The data hold approximately 140,000 clones, with roughly 87% observed a single time. This CDR3 comprises 16 residues. Trimming stripped 4 bases from V and 2 bases from J, with 18 bases between. Germline V CDR1 and CDR2: SGHAT, FQNNGV. The cohort comprised adults aged 18 to 89 years residing in under 25 US areas. Exposed enrollees had met someone with a PCR-confirmed or clinician-diagnosed COVID-19 case at some point within the 2 weeks before study entry.

The chain combines TRBV11-2 with TRBJ2-7; maybe TRBD1 (5 bases). The receptor was derived from a woman aged 40 to 50 who had been exposed to COVID-19. The sequencing sample was made of PBMCs or T cells enriched from blood (not recorded which). Here the CDR3 DNA reads TGTGCCAGCAGCTCTCGTGGGGCTAGTCTCCCCTACGAGCAGTACTTC. Encoded protein: CASSSRGASLPYEQYF. Together with reference TRBV11-2 and TRBJ2-7, the CDR3 gives the full variable domain: EAGVAQSPRYKIIEKRQSVAFWCNPISGHATLYWYQQILGQGPKLLIQFQNNGVVDDSQLPKDRFSAERLKGVDSTLKIQPAKLEDSAVYLCASSSRGASLPYEQYFGPGTRLTVT.